What follows is one TCR beta chain and its context. Its antigen is unknown. The record originates from a study of OX40 agonist ivuxolimab in advanced cancers. Study context: Those enrolled were 82.7% male, with a mean age of about 66 years and ages from about 20 to 85. General study points: Clonal expansion by week 6 occurred in CD4+ and CD8+ blood T cells (at 0.1 to 3.0 mg/kg). Compared with CD4+, CD8+ T cells on average had more expanded clones.

The table came from immunoSEQ multiplex PCR; TCRdb's copy has only in-frame clones and leaves some out. The sample has roughly 130,000 clones, roughly 95% seen once. Germline loops: CDR1 LNHDA, CDR2 SQIVND (reference sequence). The trim removed 5 bases at V and 3 bases at J, leaving 10 bases unmatched. The CDR3 contains 15 residues. The rearrangement uses TRBV19 and TRBJ2-7; 7 bases agree with TRBD1. This clonotype originated in an adult with an advanced solid tumor such as melanoma, head and neck, liver or kidney cancer. Sample: CD4+ or CD8+ T cells sorted from blood, taken in a trial of the OX40 agonist ivuxolimab. The CDR3 is CASSPRTGGGYEQYF. The CDR3 nucleotides read TGTGCCAGTAGTCCCCGGACAGGTGGAGGCTACGAGCAGTACTTC.